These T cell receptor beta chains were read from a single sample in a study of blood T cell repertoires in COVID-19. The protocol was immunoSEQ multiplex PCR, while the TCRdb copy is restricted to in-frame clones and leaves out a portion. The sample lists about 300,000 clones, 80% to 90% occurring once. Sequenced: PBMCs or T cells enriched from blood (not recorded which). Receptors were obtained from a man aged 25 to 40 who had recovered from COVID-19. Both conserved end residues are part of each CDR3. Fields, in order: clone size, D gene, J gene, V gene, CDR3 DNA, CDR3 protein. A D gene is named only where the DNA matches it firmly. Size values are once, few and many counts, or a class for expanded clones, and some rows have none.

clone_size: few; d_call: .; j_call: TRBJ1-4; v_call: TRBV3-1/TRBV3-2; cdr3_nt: TGTGCCAGCAGCCGCCGCGGGCCTCGGGATGAAAAACTGTTTTTT; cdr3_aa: CASSRRGPRDEKLFF
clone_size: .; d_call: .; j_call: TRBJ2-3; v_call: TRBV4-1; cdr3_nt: TGCGCCAGCAGCCAAGATTTGGGCGGCGGGTTGGCAGATACGCAGTATTTT; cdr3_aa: CASSQDLGGGLADTQYF
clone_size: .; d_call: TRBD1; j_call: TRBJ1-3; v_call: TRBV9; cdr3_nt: TGTGCCAGCAGCGTAGAAGCAGGGGGGACTGGAAACACCATATATTTT; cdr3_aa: CASSVEAGGTGNTIYF
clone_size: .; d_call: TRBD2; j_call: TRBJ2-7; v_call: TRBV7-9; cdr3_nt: TGTGCCAGCAGCTTAACGGGGGGAGCATCACCGAGGGGACGTACCTTC; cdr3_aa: CASSLTGGASPRGRTF
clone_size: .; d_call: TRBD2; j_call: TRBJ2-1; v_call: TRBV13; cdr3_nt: TGTGCCAGCACCAAAACCCGGGAGGTATACAATGAGCAGTTCTTC; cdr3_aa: CASTKTREVYNEQFF
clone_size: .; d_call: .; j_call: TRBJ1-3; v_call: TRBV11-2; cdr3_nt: TGTGCCAGCAGCCCCACAGGGTTTACCGGTGACACCATATATTTT; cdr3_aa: CASSPTGFTGDTIYF
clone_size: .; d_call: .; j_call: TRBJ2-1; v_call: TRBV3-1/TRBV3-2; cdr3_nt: TGTGCCAGCAGCCAAGATAGCGATAATGAGCAGTTCTTC; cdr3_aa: CASSQDSDNEQFF
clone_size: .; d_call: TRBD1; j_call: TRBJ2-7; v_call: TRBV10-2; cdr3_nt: TGCGCCAGCAGTGAAAGGACAGGGGGGTACGAGCAGTACTTC; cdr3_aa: CASSERTGGYEQYF
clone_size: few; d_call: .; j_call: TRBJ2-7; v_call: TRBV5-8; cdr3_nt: TGTGCCAGCAGCACAGGAGCCTACGAGCAGTACTTC; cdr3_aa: CASSTGAYEQYF
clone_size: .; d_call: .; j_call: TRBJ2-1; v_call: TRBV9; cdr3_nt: TGTGCCAGCAGCCCTTCCAGCGGGACAATGGGGCAGTTCTTC; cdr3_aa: CASSPSSGTMGQFF
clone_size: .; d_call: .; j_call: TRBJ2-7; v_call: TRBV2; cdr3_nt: TGTGCCAGCGACGGGTACGCGGGGGGACAGCCCTACGAGCAGTACTTC; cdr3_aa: CASDGYAGGQPYEQYF
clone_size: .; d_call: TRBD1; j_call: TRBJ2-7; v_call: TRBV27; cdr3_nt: TGTGCCAGCAGAATGTTGGGGACACAGGGGAAGTTCTCCTACGAGCAGTACTTC; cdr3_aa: CASRMLGTQGKFSYEQYF
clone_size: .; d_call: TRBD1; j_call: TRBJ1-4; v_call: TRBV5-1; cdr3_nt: TGCGCCAGCAGCCTAGGTCAAGACAGGGTAGAAAAACTGTTTTTT; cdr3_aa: CASSLGQDRVEKLFF
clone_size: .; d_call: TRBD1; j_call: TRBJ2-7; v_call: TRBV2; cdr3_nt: TGTGCCAGCAGTCAACAGGGGTACGAGCAGTACTTC; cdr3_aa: CASSQQGYEQYF
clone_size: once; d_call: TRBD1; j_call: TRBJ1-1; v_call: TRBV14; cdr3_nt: TGTGCCAGCAGCCAAGTCAGACAGGGGGCGCCGGCTTTCTTT; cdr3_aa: CASSQVRQGAPAFF
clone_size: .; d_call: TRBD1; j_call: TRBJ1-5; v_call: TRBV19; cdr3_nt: TGTGCCAGTATGAGACAGGGCTACAATCAGCCCCAGCATTTT; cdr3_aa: CASMRQGYNQPQHF